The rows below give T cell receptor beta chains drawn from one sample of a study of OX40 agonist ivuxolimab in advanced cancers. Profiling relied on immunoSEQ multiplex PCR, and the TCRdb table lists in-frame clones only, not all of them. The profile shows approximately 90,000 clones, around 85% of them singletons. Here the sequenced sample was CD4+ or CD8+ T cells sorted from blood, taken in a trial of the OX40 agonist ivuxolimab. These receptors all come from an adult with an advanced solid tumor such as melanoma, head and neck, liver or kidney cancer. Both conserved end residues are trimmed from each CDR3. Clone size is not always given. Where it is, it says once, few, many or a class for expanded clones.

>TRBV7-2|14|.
ASSGRGGPDTGELF
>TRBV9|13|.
ASSVVSGLQETQY
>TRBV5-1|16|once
ASSFRGLAGGNTGELF
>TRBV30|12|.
AWLPGHVEETQY
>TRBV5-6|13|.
ASTSLGTGNNEQF
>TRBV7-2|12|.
ASSLTGAPYEQY
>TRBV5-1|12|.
ASSLGLAGETQY
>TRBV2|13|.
ASKTRTARQEKLF
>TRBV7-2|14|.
ASSSGREGRSSGYT
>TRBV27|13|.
ASSLGGQYTGELF
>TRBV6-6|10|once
ASSYSAAGYT
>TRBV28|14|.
ASSPGAGTDSYEQY
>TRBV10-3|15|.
AISEAPGTGGRDEQF
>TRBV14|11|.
ASSQFIRMPLH
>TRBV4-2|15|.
ASSPQTQSSYNSPLH
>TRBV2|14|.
ASSISSGLAKNIQY
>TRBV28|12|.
ASKLTGDGEKLF
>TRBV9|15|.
ASSASQGLAGQETQY
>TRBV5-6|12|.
ASSSTTANYGYT
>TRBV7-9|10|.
ASSLLRGTQY
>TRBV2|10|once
ASSDPPETQY
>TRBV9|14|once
ASSPFSSGETGELF
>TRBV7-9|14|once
ASSLGAGQGASSQH
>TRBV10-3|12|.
AISEGSLLGEQF
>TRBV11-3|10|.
ASSSVGGEQY
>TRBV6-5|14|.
ASSYRAGTGADTQY
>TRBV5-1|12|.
ASSPDSPNSPLH
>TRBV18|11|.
ASSPGAGGRQY
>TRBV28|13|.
ASSLSRGRGTEAF
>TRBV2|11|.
ASGNRGQETQY
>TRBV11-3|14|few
ASSLSWDRGTDTQY
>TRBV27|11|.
ASRDRANTEAF
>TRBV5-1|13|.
ASSLLGTTNEKLF
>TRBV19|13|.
ASSKIGAGGETQY
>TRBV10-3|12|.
AISSTGNYNEQF
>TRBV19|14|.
ASRTGTALSGNTIY
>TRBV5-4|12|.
ASSLVGRGNGYT
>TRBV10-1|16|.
ASSESILAGGLTDTQY
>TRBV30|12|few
AWSTGQTNYGYT
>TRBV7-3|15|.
ASSLSPTGGSTGELF
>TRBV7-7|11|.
ASSLDFRETQY
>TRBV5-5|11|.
ASRSTEIYGYT
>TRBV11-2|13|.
ASSLEVAGGNEQF
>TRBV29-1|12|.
SVYRESGANVLT
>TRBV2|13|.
ASSVYLAGEGEQF
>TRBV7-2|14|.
ASSSESGLMNTEAF
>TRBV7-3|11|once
ASSSGMNTEAF
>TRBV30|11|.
AWSLRGQTEAF
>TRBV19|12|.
ASSTGEGPYGYT
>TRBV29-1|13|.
SVEGGQGAVYGYT
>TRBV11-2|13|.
ASTRRGPSSYEQY
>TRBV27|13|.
ASRTGNSYNSPLH
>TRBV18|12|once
ASSPQAANTEAF